Listed below are T cell receptor beta chains from one sample, sequenced in a study of blood T cell repertoires in COVID-19. TCRdb's copy holds only in-frame clones and misses some; the assay was immunoSEQ multiplex PCR. The sample carries 300,000 to 350,000 clones, around 90% recorded once. Sequenced input: PBMCs or T cells enriched from blood (not recorded which). These receptor sequences come from a woman aged 18-35 years with acute COVID-19. The CDR3 runs from the conserved cysteine through the conserved F or W. D genes are given only for firm matches. Size is stated for part of the rows, as once, few or many counts, or as a class when the clone is expanded.

size: .
V: TRBV5-5
length: 18
J: TRBJ1-3
D: TRBD1
DNA: TGTGCCAGCAGCCCCTCCCCGGGACAGGGGTTTCCTGTGCAGACCATATATTTT
CDR3: CASSPSPGQGFPVQTIYF

size: .
V: TRBV5-4
length: 15
J: TRBJ2-7
D: .
DNA: TGTGCCAGCAGCTTGGGCCTAGAAATCCCCTACGAGCAGTACTTC
CDR3: CASSLGLEIPYEQYF

size: .
V: TRBV11-2
length: 17
J: TRBJ2-3
D: TRBD2
DNA: TGTGCCAGCAGCTCCCCCGGACTAGCGGTTAGCACAGATACGCAGTATTTT
CDR3: CASSSPGLAVSTDTQYF

size: .
V: TRBV25-1
length: 14
J: TRBJ2-5
D: .
DNA: TGTGCCAGCAGTGAAACGGTGCTCCAAGAGACCCAGTACTTC
CDR3: CASSETVLQETQYF

size: .
V: TRBV5-6
length: 14
J: TRBJ2-7
D: TRBD1
DNA: TGTGCCAGCAGCTTGGGCAGGGGGCCATACGAGCAGTACTTC
CDR3: CASSLGRGPYEQYF

size: .
V: TRBV7-3
length: 15
J: TRBJ2-1
D: TRBD2
DNA: TGTGCCAGCAGCTTAACCGTAGCGGGAGTCAATGAGCAGTTCTTC
CDR3: CASSLTVAGVNEQFF

size: .
V: TRBV15
length: 16
J: TRBJ1-1
D: .
DNA: TGTGCCACCAGCAGTGGGGGGAGCCTGTGGAGGACTGAAGCTTTCTTT
CDR3: CATSSGGSLWRTEAFF

size: .
V: TRBV28
length: 15
J: TRBJ2-7
D: .
DNA: TGTGCCAGCAGCCCCTCGGGGGAAGGGTTACACGAGCAGTACTTC
CDR3: CASSPSGEGLHEQYF

size: .
V: TRBV24-1
length: 16
J: TRBJ2-5
D: TRBD1
DNA: TGTGCCACCAGTGATCCAGGACAGGGAAGGGGAGAGACCCAGTACTTC
CDR3: CATSDPGQGRGETQYF

size: .
V: TRBV9
length: 15
J: TRBJ1-2
D: .
DNA: TGTGCCAGCAGCGTAGACGGGGTCTGGGGCTATGGCTACACCTTC
CDR3: CASSVDGVWGYGYTF

size: .
V: TRBV27
length: 12
J: TRBJ1-5
D: .
DNA: TGTGCCAGCAGTTTAGCGAATCAGCCCCAGCATTTT
CDR3: CASSLANQPQHF

size: .
V: TRBV6-1
length: 14
J: TRBJ1-3
D: .
DNA: TGTGCCAGCAGTGAAGCCGGGGTCCGGGGGACCATATATTTT
CDR3: CASSEAGVRGTIYF

size: .
V: TRBV6-5
length: 13
J: TRBJ1-1
D: TRBD1
DNA: TGTGCCAGCAGGACAGGGGAACTGAAAGAAGCTTTCTTT
CDR3: CASRTGELKEAFF

size: .
V: TRBV18
length: 15
J: TRBJ1-1
D: .
DNA: TGTGCCAGCTCACCACTTGGCGGGACGAATACTGAAGCTTTCTTT
CDR3: CASSPLGGTNTEAFF

size: .
V: TRBV28
length: 15
J: TRBJ1-5
D: .
DNA: TGTGCCAGCAGTTGGGAGCGGGTTATGAATCAGCCCCAGCATTTT
CDR3: CASSWERVMNQPQHF

size: .
V: TRBV19
length: 15
J: TRBJ2-7
D: TRBD2
DNA: TGTGCCAGTAGCACGAGGACTAGCGGGAGGTACGAGCAGTACTTC
CDR3: CASSTRTSGRYEQYF

size: once
V: TRBV3-1/TRBV3-2
length: 15
J: TRBJ1-1
D: TRBD1
DNA: TGTGCCAGCAGCCAGGGTAAGGGGGCGGGAACTGAAGCTTTCTTT
CDR3: CASSQGKGAGTEAFF

size: .
V: TRBV18
length: 16
J: TRBJ1-2
D: TRBD1
DNA: TGTGCCAGCTCATCAAGCCAAGCAGGGGGCGACTATGGCTACACCTTC
CDR3: CASSSSQAGGDYGYTF

size: .
V: TRBV9
length: 15
J: TRBJ1-6
D: .
DNA: TGTGCCAGCAGCCCATGGGGGCTCTATAATTCACCCCTCCACTTT
CDR3: CASSPWGLYNSPLHF

size: .
V: TRBV11-2
length: 14
J: TRBJ1-2
D: TRBD1
DNA: TGTGCCAGCAGCCCAGGGGGCACGGATGTTGGCTACACCTTC
CDR3: CASSPGGTDVGYTF

size: .
V: TRBV28
length: 20
J: TRBJ2-1
D: TRBD2
DNA: TGTGCCAGCAGTTTGAGGAAAGGGCTAGCGGGAGGGCCGGGATGGAATGAGCAGTTCTTC
CDR3: CASSLRKGLAGGPGWNEQFF

size: .
V: TRBV2
length: 15
J: TRBJ2-3
D: TRBD1
DNA: TGTGCCAGCAGAGTTTGGACAGGGGGCACAGATACGCAGTATTTT
CDR3: CASRVWTGGTDTQYF

size: .
V: TRBV3-1/TRBV3-2
length: 13
J: TRBJ1-1
D: .
DNA: TGTGCCAGCAGCCCTAGGTTGAACACTGAAGCTTTCTTT
CDR3: CASSPRLNTEAFF

size: .
V: TRBV5-1
length: 15
J: TRBJ1-3
D: .
DNA: TGCGCCAGCAGAAGTGACCGGAGCTCTGGAAACACCATATATTTT
CDR3: CASRSDRSSGNTIYF

size: .
V: TRBV7-8
length: 15
J: TRBJ2-2
D: TRBD1
DNA: TGTGCCAGCAGCCCGGACAGGGGGCAGGGCGGGGAGCTGTTTTTT
CDR3: CASSPDRGQGGELFF

size: once
V: TRBV12-3/TRBV12-4
length: 12
J: TRBJ1-2
D: .
DNA: TGTGCCAGCAGTTCGTTCCTCTATGGCTACACCTTC
CDR3: CASSSFLYGYTF

size: .
V: TRBV19
length: 16
J: TRBJ1-5
D: .
DNA: TGTGCCAGTAGTACAGGGGACGGAAATAGCAATCAGCCCCAGCATTTT
CDR3: CASSTGDGNSNQPQHF

size: .
V: TRBV3-1/TRBV3-2
length: 14
J: TRBJ1-2
D: .
DNA: TGTGCCAGCAGCCAAGGACAGTTGGAAGGTGGCTACACCTTC
CDR3: CASSQGQLEGGYTF

size: few
V: TRBV20-1
length: 11
J: TRBJ2-1
D: .
DNA: TGCAGTGCTAGAGATGCACGGGTGCAGTTCTTC
CDR3: CSARDARVQFF